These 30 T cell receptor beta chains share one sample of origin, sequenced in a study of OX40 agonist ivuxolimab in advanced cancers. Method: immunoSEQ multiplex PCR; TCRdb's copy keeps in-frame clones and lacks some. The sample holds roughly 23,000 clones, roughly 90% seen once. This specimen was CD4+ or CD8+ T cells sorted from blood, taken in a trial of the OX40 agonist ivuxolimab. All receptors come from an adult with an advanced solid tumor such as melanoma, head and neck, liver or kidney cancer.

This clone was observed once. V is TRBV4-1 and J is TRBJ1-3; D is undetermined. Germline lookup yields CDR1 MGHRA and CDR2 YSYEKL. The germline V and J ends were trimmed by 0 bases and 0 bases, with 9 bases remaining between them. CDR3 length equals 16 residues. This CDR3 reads CASSQELASSGNTIYF. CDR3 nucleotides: TGCGCCAGCAGCCAAGAATTGGCCAGCTCTGGAAACACCATATATTTT.

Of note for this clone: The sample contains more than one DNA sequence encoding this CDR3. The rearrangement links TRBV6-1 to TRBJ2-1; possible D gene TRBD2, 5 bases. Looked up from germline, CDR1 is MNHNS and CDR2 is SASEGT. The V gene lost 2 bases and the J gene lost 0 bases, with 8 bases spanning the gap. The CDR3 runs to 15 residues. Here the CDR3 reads CASSELAGSYNEQFF. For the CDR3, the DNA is TGTGCCAGCAGTGAACTAGCAGGCTCCTACAATGAGCAGTTCTTC.

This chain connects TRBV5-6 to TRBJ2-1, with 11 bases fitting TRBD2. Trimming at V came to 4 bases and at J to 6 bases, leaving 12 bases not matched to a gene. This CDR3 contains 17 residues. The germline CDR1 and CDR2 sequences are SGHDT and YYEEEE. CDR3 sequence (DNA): TGTGCCAGCAGCCCCGGACTAGCGGGCCAGGACGGCAATGAGCAGTTCTTC. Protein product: CASSPGLAGQDGNEQFF.

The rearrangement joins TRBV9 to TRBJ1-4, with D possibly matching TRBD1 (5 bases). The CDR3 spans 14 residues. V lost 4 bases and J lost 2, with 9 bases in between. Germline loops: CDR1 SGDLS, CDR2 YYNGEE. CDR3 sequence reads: CASSLGGTNEKLFF. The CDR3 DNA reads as TGTGCCAGCAGCCTCGGGGGGACTAATGAAAAACTGTTTTTT.

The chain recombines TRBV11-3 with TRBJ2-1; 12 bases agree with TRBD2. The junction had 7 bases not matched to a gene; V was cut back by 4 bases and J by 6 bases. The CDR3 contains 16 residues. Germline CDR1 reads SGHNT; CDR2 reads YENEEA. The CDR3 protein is CASSSAPGLAGNEQFF. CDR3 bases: TGTGCCAGCAGCTCCGCCCCGGGACTAGCGGGCAATGAGCAGTTCTTC.

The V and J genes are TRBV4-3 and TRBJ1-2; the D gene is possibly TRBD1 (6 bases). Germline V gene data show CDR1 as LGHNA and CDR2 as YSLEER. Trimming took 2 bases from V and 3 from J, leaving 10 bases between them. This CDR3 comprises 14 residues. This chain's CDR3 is CASSQRGGYYGYTF. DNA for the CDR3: TGCGCCAGCAGCCAAAGGGGGGGTTACTATGGCTACACCTTC.

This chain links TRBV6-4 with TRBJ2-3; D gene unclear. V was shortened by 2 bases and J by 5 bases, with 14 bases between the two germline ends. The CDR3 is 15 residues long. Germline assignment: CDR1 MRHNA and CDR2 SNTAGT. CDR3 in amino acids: CASSDGTSNQDTQYF. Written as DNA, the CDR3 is TGTGCCAGCAGTGACGGTACTTCGAACCAAGATACGCAGTATTTT.

CDR3 residues: CASSPGQETQYF. CDR3 sequence (DNA): TGTGCCAGCTCACCCGGACAAGAGACCCAGTACTTC. V is TRBV18 and J is TRBJ2-5; D is unresolved. The V gene lost 3 bases and the J gene lost 2 bases, with 4 bases spanning the gap. Germline lookup yields CDR1 KGHSH and CDR2 LQKENI. The CDR3 contains 12 residues.

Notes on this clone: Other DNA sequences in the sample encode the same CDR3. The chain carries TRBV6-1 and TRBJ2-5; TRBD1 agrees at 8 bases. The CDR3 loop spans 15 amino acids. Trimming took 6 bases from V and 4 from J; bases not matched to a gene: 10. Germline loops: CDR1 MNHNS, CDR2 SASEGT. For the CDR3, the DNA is TGTGCCAGCAGGACGGGACAGGCCTGGGGAGAGACCCAGTACTTC. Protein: CASRTGQAWGETQYF.

The CDR3 DNA is TGTGCCAGCAGTTATGGGGGAAAACTGTTTTTT. Amino acids: CASSYGGKLFF. The V and J genes are TRBV6-6 and TRBJ1-4; tentative D call: TRBD1 (5 bases). The germline CDR1 and CDR2 sequences are MNHNY and SVGAGI (reference sequence). V lost 3 bases and J 10 bases, leaving 6 bases between the germline ends. There are 11 residues in the CDR3.

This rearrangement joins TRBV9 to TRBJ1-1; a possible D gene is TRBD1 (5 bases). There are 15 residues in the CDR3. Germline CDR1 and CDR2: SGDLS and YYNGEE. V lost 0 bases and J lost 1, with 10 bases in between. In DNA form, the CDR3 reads TGTGCCAGCAGCGTAGACGACAGACAGAACACTGAAGCTTTCTTT. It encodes CASSVDDRQNTEAFF.

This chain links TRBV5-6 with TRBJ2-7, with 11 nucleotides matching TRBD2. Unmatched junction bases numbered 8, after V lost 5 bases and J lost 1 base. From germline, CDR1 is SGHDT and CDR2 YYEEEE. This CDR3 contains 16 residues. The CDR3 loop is CASRSGLAGISYEQYF. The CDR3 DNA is TGTGCCAGCAGAAGCGGACTAGCGGGCATATCCTACGAGCAGTACTTC.

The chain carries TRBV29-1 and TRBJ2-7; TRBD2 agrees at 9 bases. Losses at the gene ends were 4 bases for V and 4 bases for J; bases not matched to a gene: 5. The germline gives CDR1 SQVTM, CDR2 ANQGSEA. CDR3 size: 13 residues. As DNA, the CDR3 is TGCAGCGTTGCGGCGGGAGGGGGGTACGAGCAGTACTTC. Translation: CSVAAGGGYEQYF.

The CDR3 here is CSVAGQGGNTIYF. Here the CDR3 DNA reads TGCAGCGTAGCGGGACAGGGTGGAAACACCATATATTTT. The V gene is TRBV29-1, the J gene TRBJ1-3; 9 bases map to TRBD1. Germline V gene data show CDR1 as SQVTM and CDR2 as ANQGSEA. V trimming: 6 bases; J trimming: 3 bases; junction bases outside the gene matches: 3. The CDR3 length is 13 residues. The full variable domain, with the rest looked up from reference TRBV29-1 and TRBJ1-3, is SAVISQKPSRDICQRGTSLTIQCQVDSQVTMMFWYRQQPGQSLTLIATANQGSEATYESGFVIDKFPISRPNLTFSTLTVSNMSPEDSSIYLCSVAGQGGNTIYFGEGSWLTVV.

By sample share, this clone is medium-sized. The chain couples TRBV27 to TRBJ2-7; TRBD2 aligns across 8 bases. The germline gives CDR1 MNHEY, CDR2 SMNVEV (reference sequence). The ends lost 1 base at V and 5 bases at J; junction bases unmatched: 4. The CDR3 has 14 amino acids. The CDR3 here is CASSLFGRGNEQYF. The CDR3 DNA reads TGTGCCAGCAGTTTATTCGGGAGGGGCAACGAGCAGTACTTC.

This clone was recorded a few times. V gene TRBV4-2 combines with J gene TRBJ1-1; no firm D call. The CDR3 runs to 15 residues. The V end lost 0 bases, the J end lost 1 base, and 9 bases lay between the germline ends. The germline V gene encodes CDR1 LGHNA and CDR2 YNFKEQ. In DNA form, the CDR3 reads TGTGCCAGCAGCCAAGAGTGGAAACAGAACACTGAAGCTTTCTTT. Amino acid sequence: CASSQEWKQNTEAFF.

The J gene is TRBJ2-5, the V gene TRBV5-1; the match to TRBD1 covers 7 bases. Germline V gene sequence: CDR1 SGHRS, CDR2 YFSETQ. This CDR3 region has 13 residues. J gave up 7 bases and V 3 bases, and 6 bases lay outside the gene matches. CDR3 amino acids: CASSSTGDGTQYF. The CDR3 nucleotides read TGCGCCAGCAGCTCTACAGGGGACGGGACCCAGTACTTC.

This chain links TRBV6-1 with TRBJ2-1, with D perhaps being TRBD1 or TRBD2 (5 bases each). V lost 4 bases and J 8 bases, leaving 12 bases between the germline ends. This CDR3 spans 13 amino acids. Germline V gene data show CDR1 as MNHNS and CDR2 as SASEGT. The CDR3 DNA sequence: TGTGCCAGCAGTGGGGACCTCAGGGATGAGCAGTTCTTC. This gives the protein CASSGDLRDEQFF.

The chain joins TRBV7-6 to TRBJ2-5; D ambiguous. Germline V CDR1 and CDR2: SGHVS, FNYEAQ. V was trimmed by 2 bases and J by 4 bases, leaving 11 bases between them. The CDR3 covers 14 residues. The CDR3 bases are TGTGCCAGCAGCTTAATCGAGCAGAGAGAGACCCAGTACTTC. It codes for CASSLIEQRETQYF.

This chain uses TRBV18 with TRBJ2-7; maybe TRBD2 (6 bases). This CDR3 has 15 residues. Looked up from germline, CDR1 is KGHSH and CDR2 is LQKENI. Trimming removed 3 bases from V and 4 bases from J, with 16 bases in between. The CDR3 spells CASSPGTGEFYEQYF. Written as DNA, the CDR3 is TGTGCCAGCTCACCTGGGACGGGGGAATTTTACGAGCAGTACTTC.

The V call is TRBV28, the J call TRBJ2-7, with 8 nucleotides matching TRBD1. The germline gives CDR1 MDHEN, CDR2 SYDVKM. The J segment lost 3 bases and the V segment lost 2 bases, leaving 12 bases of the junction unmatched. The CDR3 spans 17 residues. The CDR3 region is CASSLDRGTGKHYEQYF. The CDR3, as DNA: TGTGCCAGCAGTTTAGACCGAGGGACAGGAAAACACTACGAGCAGTACTTC.

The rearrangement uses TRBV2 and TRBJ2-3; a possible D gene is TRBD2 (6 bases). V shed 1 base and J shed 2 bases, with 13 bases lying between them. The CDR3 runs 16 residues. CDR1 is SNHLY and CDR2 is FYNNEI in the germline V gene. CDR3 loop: CASSEGPGLPTDTQYF. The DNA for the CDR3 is TGTGCCAGCAGTGAAGGTCCGGGACTCCCCACAGATACGCAGTATTTT. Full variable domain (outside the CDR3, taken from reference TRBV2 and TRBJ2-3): EPEVTQTPSHQVTQMGQEVILRCVPISNHLYFYWYRQILGQKVEFLVSFYNNEISEKSEIFDDQFSVERPDGSNFTLKIRSTKLEDSAMYFCASSEGPGLPTDTQYFGPGTRLTVL.

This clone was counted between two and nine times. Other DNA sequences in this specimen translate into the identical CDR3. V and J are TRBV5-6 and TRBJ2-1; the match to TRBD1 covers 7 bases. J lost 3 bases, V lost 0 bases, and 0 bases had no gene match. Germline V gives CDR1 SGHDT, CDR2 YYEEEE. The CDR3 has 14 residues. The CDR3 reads CASSLGQGYNEQFF. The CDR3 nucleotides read TGTGCCAGCAGCTTGGGACAGGGCTACAATGAGCAGTTCTTC.

The CDR3 sequence is CASSLGQANNQPQHF. The CDR3, as DNA: TGTGCCAGCAGCCTGGGACAGGCAAACAATCAGCCCCAGCATTTT. The genes are TRBV28 and TRBJ1-5; TRBD1 agrees at 8 bases. The CDR3 spans 15 residues. In germline, CDR1 is MDHEN, CDR2 SYDVKM. Germline trimming cut 6 bases from V and 3 bases from J; bases unmatched to any gene: 7.

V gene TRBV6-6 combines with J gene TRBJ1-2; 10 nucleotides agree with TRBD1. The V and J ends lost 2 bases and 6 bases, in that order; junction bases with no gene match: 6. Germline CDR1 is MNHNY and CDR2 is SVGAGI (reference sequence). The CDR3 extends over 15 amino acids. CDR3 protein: CASSYPGQGLNGYTF. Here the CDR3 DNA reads TGTGCCAGCAGTTACCCGGGACAGGGGTTGAATGGCTACACCTTC.

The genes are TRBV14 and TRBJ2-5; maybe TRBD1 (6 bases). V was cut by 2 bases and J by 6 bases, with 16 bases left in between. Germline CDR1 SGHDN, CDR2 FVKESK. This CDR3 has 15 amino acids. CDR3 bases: TGTGCCAGCAGCCAACACCTTACAGGGACGCAGACCCAGTACTTC. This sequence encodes CASSQHLTGTQTQYF. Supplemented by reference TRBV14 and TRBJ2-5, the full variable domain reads EAGVTQFPSHSVIEKGQTVTLRCDPISGHDNLYWYRRVMGKEIKFLLHFVKESKQDESGMPNNRFLAERTGGTYSTLKVQPAELEDSGVYFCASSQHLTGTQTQYFGPGTRLLVL.

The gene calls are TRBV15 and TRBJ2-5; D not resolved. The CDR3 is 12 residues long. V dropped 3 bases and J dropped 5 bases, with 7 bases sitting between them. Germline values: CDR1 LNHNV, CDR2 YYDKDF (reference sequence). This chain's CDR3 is CATSRETETQYF. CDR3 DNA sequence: TGTGCCACCAGCAGGGAGACTGAGACCCAGTACTTC.

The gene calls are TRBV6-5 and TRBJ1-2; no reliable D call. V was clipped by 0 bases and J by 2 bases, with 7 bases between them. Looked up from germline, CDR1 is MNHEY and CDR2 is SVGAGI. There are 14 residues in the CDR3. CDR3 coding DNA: TGTGCCAGCAGTTACTCGCCTGGGAACTATGGCTACACCTTC. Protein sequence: CASSYSPGNYGYTF.

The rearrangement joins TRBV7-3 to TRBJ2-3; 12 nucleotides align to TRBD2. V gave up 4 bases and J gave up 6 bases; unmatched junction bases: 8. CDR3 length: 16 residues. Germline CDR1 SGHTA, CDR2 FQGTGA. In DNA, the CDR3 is TGTGCCAGCAGCTCAGGACTAGCGGGATGGCGGGATACGCAGTATTTT. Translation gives CASSSGLAGWRDTQYF.

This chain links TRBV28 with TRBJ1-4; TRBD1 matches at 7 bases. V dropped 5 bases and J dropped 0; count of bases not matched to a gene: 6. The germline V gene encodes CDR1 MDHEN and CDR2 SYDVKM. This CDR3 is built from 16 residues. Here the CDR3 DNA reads TGTGCCAGCAGTCCCGACAGGGTGACAACTAATGAAAAACTGTTTTTT. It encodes CASSPDRVTTNEKLFF.